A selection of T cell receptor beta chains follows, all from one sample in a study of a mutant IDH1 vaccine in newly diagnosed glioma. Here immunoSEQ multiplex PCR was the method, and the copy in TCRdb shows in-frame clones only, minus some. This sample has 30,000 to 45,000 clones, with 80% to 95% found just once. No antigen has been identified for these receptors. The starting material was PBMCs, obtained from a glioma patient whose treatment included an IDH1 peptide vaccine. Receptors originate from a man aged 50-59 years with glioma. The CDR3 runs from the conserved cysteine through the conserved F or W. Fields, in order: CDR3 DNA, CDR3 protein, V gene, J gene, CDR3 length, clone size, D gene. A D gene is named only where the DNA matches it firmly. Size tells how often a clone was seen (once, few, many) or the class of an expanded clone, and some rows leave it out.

TGTGCCAGCAGTGAAGTCAACAGGGAGAAACTGTTTTTT	CASSEVNREKLFF	TRBV6-1	TRBJ1-4	13	-	-
TGTGCCAGCATGGGCTCCGGCCTCGGGTATGGCTACACCTTC	CASMGSGLGYGYTF	TRBV6-5	TRBJ1-2	14	-	-
TGTGCCAGCAGCTCCGGGACACAGAACACCGGGGAGCTGTTTTTT	CASSSGTQNTGELFF	TRBV7-9	TRBJ2-2	15	-	-
TGTGCCAGCAGTGAAGGGGACAGGGGGATGTCACCCCTCCACTTT	CASSEGDRGMSPLHF	TRBV6-1	TRBJ1-6	15	-	TRBD1
TGTGCCAGCAGCCCCGGAGTCCCCCGGCCTAGCGGCTTGCCCAGAACCCAGTACTTC	CASSPGVPRPSGLPRTQYF	TRBV7-2	TRBJ2-5	19	-	TRBD2
TGTGCCAGCTCACCGACAGGGGAGAGGTCACCCCTCCACTTT	CASSPTGERSPLHF	TRBV18	TRBJ1-6	14	-	TRBD1
TGTGCCATCAGTCGGACAGATAAGCAGCCCCAGCATTTT	CAISRTDKQPQHF	TRBV10-3	TRBJ1-5	13	few	-
TGTGCCAGCAGCTTGGCCGTAGGGGCCCACACTGAAGCTTTCTTT	CASSLAVGAHTEAFF	TRBV5-4	TRBJ1-1	15	-	-
TGCAGCGTTGAAGGAGGGTCAGGTACCCTCTCCTACGAGCAGTACTTC	CSVEGGSGTLSYEQYF	TRBV29-1	TRBJ2-7	16	-	-
TGCGCCAGCAGCCAAGGACAGGGCGAAGGAAACACCATATATTTT	CASSQGQGEGNTIYF	TRBV4-3	TRBJ1-3	15	-	TRBD1
TGCAGTGCTAGACAGGCTACTGAAGCTTTCTTT	CSARQATEAFF	TRBV20-1	TRBJ1-1	11	-	-
TGTGCCAGCAGTGAACTAGCGGGAGGGCCAGATACGCAGTATTTT	CASSELAGGPDTQYF	TRBV6-1	TRBJ2-3	15	-	TRBD2
TGTGCCAGCAGTTTTCCAGGGGGCGAGGAGCAGTTCTTC	CASSFPGGEEQFF	TRBV27	TRBJ2-1	13	-	TRBD1
TGTGCCAGCACCCCCGTGGGAGACATTCAGTACTTC	CASTPVGDIQYF	TRBV6-1	TRBJ2-4	12	-	-
TGTGCCAGCAGAGGGAACTCAATTAATTCACCCCTCCACTTT	CASRGNSINSPLHF	TRBV27	TRBJ1-6	14	-	-
TGTGCCAGCAGAGGCGGGGAGACCCAGTACTTC	CASRGGETQYF	TRBV27	TRBJ2-5	11	-	-
TGTGCCAGTACCTGGGACAGGGACTACAATGAGCAGTTCTTC	CASTWDRDYNEQFF	TRBV27	TRBJ2-1	14	-	TRBD1
TGTGCCAGCAGAACGACGGGACTAGCGGGCTACGAGCAGTACTTC	CASRTTGLAGYEQYF	TRBV27	TRBJ2-7	15	-	TRBD2
TGTGCCAGCAGGACAAGGTGGGGAGAGCCCTACGAGCAGTACTTC	CASRTRWGEPYEQYF	TRBV5-6	TRBJ2-7	15	-	-
TGTGCCAGCAGTTCCGCCACCGGTACGGGTACGCAGTATTTT	CASSSATGTGTQYF	TRBV4-2	TRBJ2-3	14	-	-
TGTGCCAGTCAGGTAGCGGGACAGGGGGGAAATGAAGCTTTCTTT	CASQVAGQGGNEAFF	TRBV6-1	TRBJ1-1	15	-	TRBD1
TGTGCCAGTAGCCAAGACAGGGGCGAGACCCAGTACTTC	CASSQDRGETQYF	TRBV19	TRBJ2-5	13	-	TRBD1
TGCGCCAGCACCACTCGCGGGGGGTTCAGGACCGGGGAGCTGTTTTTT	CASTTRGGFRTGELFF	TRBV5-1	TRBJ2-2	16	-	TRBD2
TGTGCCAGCTCACAGGGGGTAGCCTACGAGCAGTACTTC	CASSQGVAYEQYF	TRBV18	TRBJ2-7	13	once	-
TGTGCCAGCAGTGCTATTTCCAGGGGATATCAGCCCCAGCATTTT	CASSAISRGYQPQHF	TRBV6-1	TRBJ1-5	15	-	-
TGTGCCACCGCTCGGGACTACCCCTACGAGCAGTACTTC	CATARDYPYEQYF	TRBV6-5	TRBJ2-7	13	-	TRBD2
TGTGCCAGCAGCCTGGGACTTATGAACACTGAAGCTTTCTTT	CASSLGLMNTEAFF	TRBV11-2	TRBJ1-1	14	-	-
TGTGCCAGTAGTTTCTACCTCCGGGACAGCGATGGCTACACCTTC	CASSFYLRDSDGYTF	TRBV19	TRBJ1-2	15	-	TRBD1
TGTGCCAGCAGCTTAGGCGCCCTCAGGGGAACTGGGGCCAACGTCCTGACTTTC	CASSLGALRGTGANVLTF	TRBV7-9	TRBJ2-6	18	-	-
TGTGCCTGGAGTGTACGGGTGGGGGGGTTTCGTGGGGAGCAGTACTTC	CAWSVRVGGFRGEQYF	TRBV30	TRBJ2-7	16	-	TRBD2
TGTGCCAGTAGTATCTTCCCACAAAGCAATCAGCCCCAGCATTTT	CASSIFPQSNQPQHF	TRBV19	TRBJ1-5	15	once	-
TGTGCCAGCAGAAGGACCGCGGATATAATGGACACCATATATTTT	CASRRTADIMDTIYF	TRBV6-5	TRBJ1-3	15	-	-
TGTGCCGCAGCGGGACTCCTGGGCCCTGAGCAGTTCTTC	CAAAGLLGPEQFF	TRBV7-8	TRBJ2-1	13	few	TRBD2
TGTGCCAGCGGGACTAGCGGGCGTCTTCTCGAGCAGTACTTC	CASGTSGRLLEQYF	TRBV6-6	TRBJ2-7	14	-	TRBD2
TGTGCCAGTAGTTCCAGACTAGCGGGAGAGTGGTACAATGAGCAGTTCTTC	CASSSRLAGEWYNEQFF	TRBV19	TRBJ2-1	17	once	TRBD2
TGTGCCAGCAGCCAAGGCGCCGGGGAGCATGAAAAACTGTTTTTT	CASSQGAGEHEKLFF	TRBV4-2	TRBJ1-4	15	few	-
TGTGCCTGGACTGAACAGGGCTACGAGCAGTACTTC	CAWTEQGYEQYF	TRBV30	TRBJ2-7	12	-	-
TGTGCCAGCTCACCTTCAGGGGGACGACGTACCGGGGAGCTGTTTTTT	CASSPSGGRRTGELFF	TRBV18	TRBJ2-2	16	-	TRBD1
TGTGCCAGCAGTTACGGCGGGCTGGCTAACTACGAGCAGTACTTC	CASSYGGLANYEQYF	TRBV6-5	TRBJ2-7	15	-	-
TGCAGCGTTGAAGAACCGGGACAGGGGATGTACGAGCAGTACTTC	CSVEEPGQGMYEQYF	TRBV29-1	TRBJ2-7	15	-	TRBD1
TGCGCCAGCAGCCAAGTTAGGGGGCGGAAAGATACGCAGTATTTT	CASSQVRGRKDTQYF	TRBV4-1	TRBJ2-3	15	once	TRBD1
TGTGCCAGCAGCCTCGGGCCTGCCCCACCCCACTATGGCTACACCTTC	CASSLGPAPPHYGYTF	TRBV7-9	TRBJ1-2	16	-	-
TGCGCCAGCAGCCAATCGGGAGGACGGACCGCCTACAATGAGCAGTTCTTC	CASSQSGGRTAYNEQFF	TRBV4-1	TRBJ2-1	17	-	TRBD2
TGCGCCAGCAGCAAAACCAGCGGGACCCGCTGGACCGGGGAGCTGTTTTTT	CASSKTSGTRWTGELFF	TRBV10-1	TRBJ2-2	17	-	TRBD2
TGTGCCTGGACGACAGGGACAGGGGGCGTAAATGGCTACACCTTC	CAWTTGTGGVNGYTF	TRBV30	TRBJ1-2	15	few	TRBD1
TGTGCCAGCAGTGAGACAGGGGCCACTGAAGCTTTCTTT	CASSETGATEAFF	TRBV28	TRBJ1-1	13	-	TRBD1
TGCAGCGTTGTACTGGGGGACGAGCAGTACTTC	CSVVLGDEQYF	TRBV29-1	TRBJ2-7	11	once	-
TGTGCCAGCAGTTACCGGGCAGATAATTCACCCCTCCACTTT	CASSYRADNSPLHF	TRBV6-6	TRBJ1-6	14	-	-
TGTGCCAGCAGCCAAGGAGGAGGGACCAACACCTACGAGCAGTACTTC	CASSQGGGTNTYEQYF	TRBV4-2	TRBJ2-7	16	-	-
TGTGCCAGCAGCTTTGGGGACGGTGCTGGAAACACCATATATTTT	CASSFGDGAGNTIYF	TRBV5-4	TRBJ1-3	15	-	-
TGTGCCAGCAGCGCCCAACCGGGACAGGGCACAAATGAGCAGTTCTTC	CASSAQPGQGTNEQFF	TRBV9	TRBJ2-1	16	once	TRBD1
TGTGCCAGCAGGTCGTGGTCGAGTGGCAGGGGTGGCGAGCAGTACTTC	CASRSWSSGRGGEQYF	TRBV7-9	TRBJ2-7	16	-	-
TGCAGCGTTGTAGGTCTAGCGGGAGGAAGATTCACAGATACGCAGTATTTT	CSVVGLAGGRFTDTQYF	TRBV29-1	TRBJ2-3	17	-	TRBD2
TGTGCCAGCAGCCAGCGGGCCCTTCGAGAAAAACTGTTTTTT	CASSQRALREKLFF	TRBV5-8	TRBJ1-4	14	-	-
TGCGCCAGCAGCCCGTGGGACGGTGAGCAGTTCTTC	CASSPWDGEQFF	TRBV5-1	TRBJ2-1	12	-	-